Listed below are T cell receptor beta chains from one sample, sequenced in a study of Ad26.COV2.S vaccination and SARS-CoV-2 variants. Sequencing was performed with immunoSEQ multiplex PCR; in TCRdb, only in-frame clones are kept and a portion is missing. The table shows 350,000 to 550,000 clones, with nearly 90% occurring only once. Material: peripheral blood, obtained in a trial of Ad26.COV2.S vaccine versus placebo. The origin of the receptors is a person between 18 and 60 years old who received the Ad26.COV2.S COVID-19 vaccine or a placebo. The CDR3 runs from the conserved cysteine through the conserved F or W. A D gene is named only where the DNA matches it firmly. The size of a clone is reported for some rows only, either as once, few or many, or as a class for expanded clones.

length,J,D,V,size,DNA,CDR3
15,TRBJ2-7,TRBD1,TRBV7-2,NA,TGTGCCAGCAGTCACCAGACAGGGAAACCCTACGAGCAGTACTTC,CASSHQTGKPYEQYF
18,TRBJ2-1,NA,TRBV7-9,once,TGTGCCAGCAGCCAGACACTAAGGGGGGATACATCCTACAATGAGCAGTTCTTC,CASSQTLRGDTSYNEQFF
14,TRBJ1-5,NA,TRBV12-1,NA,TGTGCCAATAATATCAGGCAGACCGGTCAGCCCCAGCATTTT,CANNIRQTGQPQHF
14,TRBJ1-5,NA,TRBV5-6,NA,TGTGCCAGCAGCTTGCGGGGGAGCAATCAGCCCCAGCATTTT,CASSLRGSNQPQHF
12,TRBJ1-1,NA,TRBV24-1,NA,TGTGCCACCAGTGGGCGTAACACTGAAGCTTTCTTT,CATSGRNTEAFF
15,TRBJ2-5,NA,TRBV13,once,TGTGCCAGCAGCTTAGGCCTAGGCGGAGCAGAGACCCAGTACTTC,CASSLGLGGAETQYF
17,TRBJ2-6,TRBD2,TRBV5-4,NA,TGTGCCAGCAGCCTCACTGGACGGGGGGACGGGGCCAACGTCCTGACTTTC,CASSLTGRGDGANVLTF
13,TRBJ2-7,NA,TRBV14,NA,TGTGCCAGCAGCCAAGGCAGGGGCTCCGAGCAGTACTTC,CASSQGRGSEQYF
19,TRBJ1-5,NA,TRBV23-1,once,TGCGCCAGCAGTTCCGGACCTCCAGGGGAAAGGCTAAGCAATCAGCCCCAGCATTTT,CASSSGPPGERLSNQPQHF
14,TRBJ1-1,NA,TRBV19,once,TGTGCCAGTAGTATAGATCAGACGCTGGGGGAAGCTTTCTTT,CASSIDQTLGEAFF
15,TRBJ1-4,NA,TRBV27,NA,TGTGCCAGCAGTTTAAATGCACAGGGAGACGAAAAACTGTTTTTT,CASSLNAQGDEKLFF
18,TRBJ1-2,NA,TRBV27,NA,TGTGCCAGCAGTCCTCAGGGCGGAGTGAAATTAGCGGGCGATGGCTACACCTTC,CASSPQGGVKLAGDGYTF
16,TRBJ2-1,NA,TRBV7-8,NA,TGTGCCTCTAGCAGACCAATTTCCCCTCCCCACAATGAGCAGTTCTTC,CASSRPISPPHNEQFF
14,TRBJ1-5,TRBD1,TRBV28,once,TGTGCCAGCCTGGACAGGGGGAGCAATCAGCCCCAGCATTTT,CASLDRGSNQPQHF
15,TRBJ2-3,NA,TRBV21-1,NA,TGTGCCAGCAGCAAAGACACCTCTAGCACAGATACGCAGTATTTT,CASSKDTSSTDTQYF
16,TRBJ1-4,NA,TRBV6-2/TRBV6-3,NA,TGTGCCAGCAGTTACTCGGTTGTGACCTTTAATGAAAAACTGTTTTTT,CASSYSVVTFNEKLFF
13,TRBJ2-5,NA,TRBV11-3,NA,TGTGCCAGCAGCTTCGAGGGGATCGGGACCCAGTACTTC,CASSFEGIGTQYF